This entry concerns a single TCR beta chain. This sample was taken from a study of blood T cell repertoires in COVID-19. The wider study: Specimens from acute and convalescent COVID-19 originated in the United States, Italy and Spain. T cells, B-cell-depleted T cells, or PBMCs provided the cDNA or gDNA that served as material.

The CDR3 length is 13 residues. Germline V lookup: CDR1 SGHVS, CDR2 FQNEAQ. V lost 3 bases to trimming and J lost 3 bases, with 9 bases between them. As processed by the authors: Estimates of nucleated cell counts were drawn from the amplification of reference gene primers. Sequenced by immunoSEQ multiplex PCR; TCRdb stores in-frame clones only, minus some. V, J and clone size derive from that table, while D and trimming were established from the DNA sequence. The sample has over 150,000 clones, around 81% seen once. The chain recombines TRBV7-8 with TRBJ2-7; TRBD2 is a possible D gene (5 bases). The sample comprised peripheral blood. The clonotype originates from an older man with active or convalescent COVID-19. In DNA, the CDR3 is TGTGCCAGCAGCTTTGAGCGGAACTACGAGCAGTACTTC. Protein sequence: CASSFERNYEQYF.